These 20 T cell receptor beta chains came from one sample sequenced in a study of CD8 T cells in Susac syndrome. Reverse transcription of about 0.45 to 1 ug RNA used random hexamers. TCRdb redid the calling of the immunoSEQ multiplex PCR reads with MiXCR, one entry per CDR3 protein. The table shows approximately 160,000 distinct CDR3 sequences, with around 95% occurring only once. The sample was CD4+ T cells from PBMCs. The receptors derive from a human donor in good health.

This chain uses TRBV3-1 with TRBJ2-1; no firm D call. Germline V CDR1 and CDR2: LGHDT, YNNKEL (reference sequence). The CDR3 loop spans 14 amino acids. Trimming took 4 bases from V and 6 from J, leaving 13 bases between them. This CDR3 reads CASSPSNSLNEQFF. The CDR3, as DNA: TGTGCCAGCAGCCCCTCCAATTCACTCAATGAGCAGTTCTTC.

This sequence joins TRBV11-2 and TRBJ2-1; 7 bases are shared with TRBD2. V lost 4 bases, J lost 3 bases, and 6 bases stayed unmatched. This CDR3 is built from 15 residues. Germline assignment: CDR1 SGHAT and CDR2 FQNNGV. The CDR3 bases are TGTGCCAGCAGCTCCTCCGGGACTAACTACAATGAGCAGTTCTTC. Translated: CASSSSGTNYNEQFF.

The J gene is TRBJ2-7, the V gene TRBV2; 9 bases match TRBD1. This CDR3 region has 14 residues. J gave up 7 bases and V 6 bases, and 10 bases lay outside the gene matches. Germline V gives CDR1 SNHLY, CDR2 FYNNEI. The CDR3 sequence: CASSGGQGLGEQYF. CDR3 in DNA: TGTGCCAGCAGCGGGGGACAGGGCCTTGGGGAGCAGTACTTC.

Written as DNA, the CDR3 is TGTGCCAGCAGTACGACCGGGACAGGGCCCGGGGAGCTGTTTTTT. Amino acids: CASSTTGTGPGELFF. The chain couples TRBV28 to TRBJ2-2; 9 bases agree with TRBD1. The CDR3 sequence is 15 residues long. V dropped 5 bases and J dropped 6; count of bases not matched to a gene: 7. The germline V gene has CDR1 MDHEN and CDR2 SYDVKM.

The chain has TRBV19 and TRBJ2-5; the D gene is possibly TRBD2 (5 bases). Trimming pared 4 bases from V and 5 bases from J, leaving 17 bases between. CDR1 LNHDA and CDR2 SQIVND come from the germline V gene (reference sequence). CDR3 length: 15 residues. The CDR3 region has the DNA TGTGCCAGTAGTAGGGGTCGGGGTCTGGGCGAGACCCAGTACTTC. The encoded protein is CASSRGRGLGETQYF.

V is TRBV7-9 and J is TRBJ2-1, with 8 bases aligning to TRBD2. CDR1 SEHNR and CDR2 FQNEAQ come from the germline V gene (reference sequence). CDR3 length: 14 residues. J gave up 9 bases and V 1 base, and 5 bases lay outside the gene matches. The CDR3 nucleotides read TGTGCCAGCAGCTTAGTGGCGGGGGGCAGTGAGCAGTTCTTC. This translates into CASSLVAGGSEQFF.

The chain employs TRBV27 and TRBJ2-7; 8 positions agree with TRBD1. In germline, CDR1 is MNHEY, CDR2 SMNVEV (reference sequence). The junction had 9 bases not matched to a gene; V was cut back by 4 bases and J by 7 bases. CDR3 length equals 14 residues. The CDR3 nucleotides read TGTGCCAGCAGTTGGACAGGGCCTCGGGTGGAGCAGTACTTC. Translation gives CASSWTGPRVEQYF.

V is TRBV15 and J is TRBJ2-5; 9 bases line up with TRBD1. J lost 0 bases, V lost 8 bases, and 4 bases had no gene match. Per the germline V gene, CDR1 is LNHNV and CDR2 is YYDKDF (reference sequence). The CDR3 runs 14 residues. In nucleotides, the CDR3 is TGTGCCACCGGTTGGACAGGGGACCAAGAGACCCAGTACTTC. Residues: CATGWTGDQETQYF.

The genes are TRBV25-1 and TRBJ1-1; D gene unclear. This CDR3 spans 11 amino acids. V was trimmed by 5 bases and J by 4 bases, leaving 5 bases between them. Germline V CDR1 and CDR2: MGHDK, SYGVNS. DNA for the CDR3: TGTGCCAGCAGTTCAAGCACTGAAGCTTTCTTT. This codes for CASSSSTEAFF.

The V and J genes are TRBV7-2 and TRBJ2-3; the match to TRBD1 covers 7 bases. Germline trimming cut 1 base from V and 2 bases from J; bases unmatched to any gene: 0. This CDR3 has 14 amino acids. Germline CDR1 reads SGHTA; CDR2 reads FQGNSA. CDR3 sequence reads: CASSLEGATDTQYF. The CDR3 DNA follows: TGTGCCAGCAGCTTAGAGGGGGCCACAGATACGCAGTATTTT.

The gene calls are TRBV7-7 and TRBJ2-7; TRBD2 matches 9 bases. Germline lookup yields CDR1 SSHAT and CDR2 FNYEAQ (reference sequence). V trimming: 1 base; J trimming: 5 bases; junction bases outside the gene matches: 6. CDR3 length equals 15 residues. CDR3 residues: CASSLEASGVHEQYF. The CDR3 bases are TGTGCCAGCAGCTTAGAGGCTAGCGGGGTCCACGAGCAGTACTTC.

This sequence joins TRBV2 and TRBJ2-7; 7 nucleotides line up with TRBD1. The CDR3 sequence is 15 residues long. Trimming removed 7 bases from V and 2 bases from J; junction bases left unmatched: 11. CDR1 is SNHLY and CDR2 is FYNNEI in the germline V gene. CDR3 coding DNA: TGTGCCAGCATGGGCAGGGGGAACCATCCCTACGAGCAGTACTTC. The encoded protein is CASMGRGNHPYEQYF.

The chain combines TRBV29-1 with TRBJ2-5; TRBD1 agrees at 11 bases. Germline V gene data show CDR1 as SQVTM and CDR2 as ANQGSEA. CDR3 length: 16 residues. V shed 5 bases, J shed 2 bases, and the junction held 10 bases outside the gene matches. This chain's CDR3 is CSVTPQDRGLQETQYF. Written as DNA, the CDR3 is TGCAGCGTTACCCCCCAGGACAGGGGGCTACAAGAGACCCAGTACTTC.

The chain joins TRBV7-3 to TRBJ1-2; 8 bases agree with TRBD1. V was pared by 5 bases and J by 4 bases, with 6 bases of the junction left unmatched. The CDR3 has 14 amino acids. Germline CDR1 reads SGHTA; CDR2 reads FQGTGA. The CDR3 DNA follows: TGTGCCAGCAGCCCACAGGGGACAGGCTATGGCTACACCTTC. Its protein is CASSPQGTGYGYTF.

V is TRBV6-5 and J is TRBJ2-5; TRBD2 agrees at 8 bases. The germline CDR1 and CDR2 sequences are MNHEY and SVGAGI. V lost 2 bases, J lost 1 base, and 6 bases stayed unmatched. The length of the CDR3 is 16 residues. CDR3 amino acids: CASSYAAGGLQETQYF. The CDR3 DNA follows: TGTGCCAGCAGTTACGCGGCGGGGGGACTCCAAGAGACCCAGTACTTC.

The chain recombines TRBV20-1 with TRBJ2-7; D gene ambiguous. Germline V gene sequence: CDR1 DFQATT, CDR2 SNEGSKA (reference sequence). The CDR3 runs to 12 residues. V was cut by 6 bases and J by 2 bases, with 11 bases left in between. The CDR3 reads CSASGLAYEQYF. The CDR3, as DNA: TGCAGTGCCTCGGGTCTAGCCTACGAGCAGTACTTC.

The chain carries TRBV18 and TRBJ2-5, with 12 bases matching TRBD2. Germline V gene sequence: CDR1 KGHSH, CDR2 LQKENI. J gave up 5 bases and V 3 bases, and 7 bases lay outside the gene matches. This CDR3 has 16 amino acids. The CDR3 protein is CASSPTTSGGVETQYF. Here the CDR3 DNA reads TGTGCCAGCTCACCCACGACTAGCGGGGGTGTCGAGACCCAGTACTTC.

This chain links TRBV7-9 with TRBJ1-1; 8 nucleotides line up with TRBD1. The V and J ends lost 1 base and 5 bases, in that order; junction bases with no gene match: 3. This CDR3 is built from 14 residues. The germline V gene has CDR1 SEHNR and CDR2 FQNEAQ (reference sequence). In nucleotides, the CDR3 is TGTGCCAGCAGCTTAGTGACAGGGGAAACTGAAGCTTTCTTT. The encoded protein is CASSLVTGETEAFF.

The V gene is TRBV6-5, the J gene TRBJ1-1; D is undetermined. The germline CDR1 and CDR2 sequences are MNHEY and SVGAGI. This CDR3 is built from 14 residues. Deletions cut 6 bases from V and 4 bases from J, with 15 bases between. Written as DNA, the CDR3 is TGTGCCAGCAGCCCCCTACGGATCTCCACTGAAGCTTTCTTT. Translating gives CASSPLRISTEAFF.

This clonotype was seen only a few times. The chain links TRBV3-1 to TRBJ2-7; 11 nucleotides line up with TRBD1. Germline-derived CDR1 and CDR2 are LGHDT and YNNKEL (reference sequence). V trimming: 3 bases; J trimming: 6 bases; junction bases outside the gene matches: 1. The CDR3 is 13 amino acids. Written as DNA, the CDR3 is TGTGCCAGCAGCCACGGACAGGGGGCCGAGCAGTACTTC. Protein: CASSHGQGAEQYF.